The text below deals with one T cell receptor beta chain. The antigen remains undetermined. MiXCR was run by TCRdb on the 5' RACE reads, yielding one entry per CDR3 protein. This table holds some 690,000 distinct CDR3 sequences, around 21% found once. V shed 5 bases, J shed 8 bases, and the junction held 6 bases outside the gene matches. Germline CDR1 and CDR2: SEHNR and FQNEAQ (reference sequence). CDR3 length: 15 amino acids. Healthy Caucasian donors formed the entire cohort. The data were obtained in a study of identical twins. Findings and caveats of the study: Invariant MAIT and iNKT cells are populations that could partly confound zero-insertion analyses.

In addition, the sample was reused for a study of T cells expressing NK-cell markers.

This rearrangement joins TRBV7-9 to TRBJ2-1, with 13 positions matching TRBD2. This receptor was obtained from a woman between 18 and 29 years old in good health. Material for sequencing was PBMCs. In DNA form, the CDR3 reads TGTGCCAGCAGCCGCGGACTAGCGGGAGACGATGAGCAGTTCTTC. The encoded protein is CASSRGLAGDDEQFF.